What follows is one TCR beta chain and its context. The data were taken from a study of blood T cell repertoires in COVID-19. Study-level background: Specimens from acute and convalescent COVID-19 originated in the United States, Italy and Spain. In each case, the material was cDNA or gDNA derived from T cells, B-cell-depleted T cells, or PBMCs.

CDR1 is MNHEY, CDR2 SMNVEV, per germline (reference sequence). This CDR3 spans 13 amino acids. Trimming took 2 bases from V and 7 from J, leaving 9 bases between them. Under the authors' procedure: Amplification of reference gene primers provided the estimated nucleated cell counts. TCRdb's table, derived via immunoSEQ multiplex PCR, lists solely in-frame clones and lacks some. D and trimming come from the DNA, and the V and J calls and clone size come from that table. The sample has hundreds of thousands of clones, less than 90% seen once; the top ten hold 0.72%. The sample comprised peripheral blood. J is TRBJ2-4 and V is TRBV27; D unclear. The TCR originated in a man aged 40-49 years with acute or convalescent COVID-19. The CDR3 sequence is CASSLGRLNIQYF. In nucleotides, the CDR3 is TGTGCCAGCAGTTTAGGGCGTCTGAACATTCAGTACTTC.